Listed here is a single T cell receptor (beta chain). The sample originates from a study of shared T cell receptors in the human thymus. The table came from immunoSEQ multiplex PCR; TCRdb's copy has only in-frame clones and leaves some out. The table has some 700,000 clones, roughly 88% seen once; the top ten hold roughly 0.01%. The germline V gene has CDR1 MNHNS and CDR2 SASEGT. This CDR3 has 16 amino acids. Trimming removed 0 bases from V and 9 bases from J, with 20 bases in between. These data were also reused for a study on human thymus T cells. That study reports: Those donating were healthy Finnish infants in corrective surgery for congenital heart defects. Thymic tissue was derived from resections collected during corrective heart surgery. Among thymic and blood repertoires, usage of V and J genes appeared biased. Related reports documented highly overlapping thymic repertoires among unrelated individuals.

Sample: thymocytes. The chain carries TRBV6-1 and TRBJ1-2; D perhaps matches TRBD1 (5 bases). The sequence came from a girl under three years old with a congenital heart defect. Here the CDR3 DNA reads TGTGCCAGCAGTGAAGCGGTGGGCAGGGAGGACACACGCTACACCTTC. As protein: CASSEAVGREDTRYTF.